These 23 T cell receptor beta chains share one sample of origin, sequenced in a study of CD8+ T cells in alopecia areata. RNA, once extracted, was reverse transcribed into cDNA for use as the sequencing template. Libraries were prepared by immunoSEQ multiplex PCR; TCRdb keeps only in-frame clonotypes and omits some of them. In the table there are hundreds of thousands of clones, 67% of which are singletons. The specimen comprised CD4+ T cells sorted from blood, sampled at week 0. These receptor sequences come from a human donor with alopecia areata.

This clone was seen only a few times. The chain combines TRBV29-1 with TRBJ2-7, with 9 nucleotides matching TRBD1. The germline V gene encodes CDR1 SQVTM and CDR2 ANQGSEA. The CDR3 contains 13 residues. V was clipped by 3 bases and J by 3 bases; unmatched bases: 3. As DNA, the CDR3 is TGCAGCGTTGAGGGGACAGGGTTCTACGAGCAGTACTTC. Translation: CSVEGTGFYEQYF.

The gene calls are TRBV7-3 and TRBJ2-2, with D perhaps TRBD2 (5 bases). Germline V gives CDR1 SGHTA, CDR2 FQGTGA. V lost 5 bases and J lost 8, with 15 bases in between. CDR3 length equals 14 residues. The CDR3 region has the DNA TGTGCCAGCAGCCAAACCCCTAGCTCTGGGGAGCTGTTTTTT. It codes for CASSQTPSSGELFF. Drawing the rest from reference TRBV7-3 and TRBJ2-2, the complete variable domain is GAGVSQTPSNKVTEKGKYVELRCDPISGHTALYWYRQSLGQGPEFLIYFQGTGAADDSGLPNDRFFAVRPEGSVSTLKIQRTERGDSAVYLCASSQTPSSGELFFGEGSRLTVL.

This rearrangement joins TRBV7-2 to TRBJ2-1, with 7 bases matching TRBD1. The CDR3 consists of 15 residues. With V trimmed by 5 bases and J by 9 bases, 13 bases remained unmatched. Germline V gives CDR1 SGHTA, CDR2 FQGNSA. The DNA for the CDR3 is TGTGCCAGCAGCCCACAGGGGCGGTCTCGGAGTGAGCAGTTCTTC. It translates to CASSPQGRSRSEQFF.

V gene TRBV10-1 combines with J gene TRBJ1-5; D unresolved. The CDR3 extends over 13 amino acids. CDR1 is WNHNN, CDR2 SYGVQD, per germline (reference sequence). The V end lost 3 bases, the J end lost 2 bases, and 5 bases lay between the germline ends. This CDR3 is CASSDNRNQPQHF. CDR3 nucleotide sequence: TGCGCCAGCAGTGATAACCGCAATCAGCCCCAGCATTTT.

V usage is TRBV5-6 and J usage is TRBJ2-6; D remains unclear. This CDR3 comprises 14 residues. Trimming stripped 0 bases from V and 2 bases from J, with 3 bases between. Germline-derived CDR1 and CDR2 are SGHDT and YYEEEE. DNA for the CDR3: TGTGCCAGCAGCTTGGCAACTGGGGCCAACGTCCTGACTTTC. It translates to CASSLATGANVLTF.

The V and J genes are TRBV4-1 and TRBJ2-7; possibly TRBD1 for D (5 bases). V lost 1 base to trimming and J lost 3 bases, with 13 bases between them. Germline loops: CDR1 MGHRA, CDR2 YSYEKL. This CDR3 comprises 15 residues. CDR3 protein: CASSQGSRGNYEQYF. CDR3 coding DNA: TGCGCCAGCAGCCAAGGCTCTAGGGGCAACTACGAGCAGTACTTC.

The chain uses TRBV30 and TRBJ1-1; 7 positions agree with TRBD1. V shed 5 bases, J shed 5 bases, and the junction held 8 bases outside the gene matches. The length of the CDR3 is 13 residues. The germline gives CDR1 GTSNPN, CDR2 SVGIG (reference sequence). The CDR3 spells CAWETGSRTEAFF. As DNA, the CDR3 is TGTGCCTGGGAGACAGGGTCAAGGACTGAAGCTTTCTTT.

V and J are TRBV18 and TRBJ1-1; D ambiguous. CDR1 is KGHSH and CDR2 is LQKENI in the germline V gene. The V end was cut by 2 bases, the J end by 7 bases, with 8 bases between. CDR3 size: 12 residues. CDR3 coding DNA: TGTGCCAGCTCACCATTGCCCGGTGAAGCTTTCTTT. It yields the protein CASSPLPGEAFF.

V and J are TRBV15 and TRBJ2-6, with D tentatively TRBD1 (5 bases). V was cut by 4 bases and J by 2 bases, with 9 bases left in between. This CDR3 is built from 15 residues. The germline V gene encodes CDR1 LNHNV and CDR2 YYDKDF (reference sequence). The CDR3 is CATSIRVAGANVLTF. In DNA, the CDR3 is TGTGCCACCAGCATCAGGGTGGCTGGGGCCAACGTCCTGACTTTC.

The chain employs TRBV30 and TRBJ2-3; D is possibly TRBD2 (5 bases). CDR3 length: 13 amino acids. Between the trimmed V and J ends, which lost 4 bases and 7 bases, there was a span of 15 bases. CDR1 and CDR2 from the germline V gene are GTSNPN and SVGIG (reference sequence). CDR3 region: CAWTSSGYNTQYF. The CDR3 nucleotides read TGTGCCTGGACCTCGAGCGGCTACAATACGCAGTATTTT.

The chain uses TRBV7-2 and TRBJ1-5; no firm D call. Between the trimmed V and J ends, which lost 3 bases and 0 bases, there was a span of 12 bases. This CDR3 region has 16 residues. The V gene's germline CDR1 is SGHTA and CDR2 FQGNSA. CDR3 nucleotide sequence: TGTGCCAGCAGCTTGTTCGGAGGGCGTAGCAATCAGCCCCAGCATTTT. It encodes CASSLFGGRSNQPQHF.

Note on this clone: The same CDR3 can be traced to other DNA sequences in this sample. CDR3 loop: CASSVGGSGANVLTF. Here the CDR3 DNA reads TGTGCCAGCAGCGTAGGCGGCTCTGGGGCCAACGTCCTGACTTTC. The V gene is TRBV9, the J gene TRBJ2-6, with D uncertain. Trimming removed 0 bases at V and 0 bases at J, with 4 bases between. This CDR3 is built from 15 residues. Germline V CDR1 and CDR2: SGDLS, YYNGEE.

In this sample, this clone turned up once. The chain links TRBV18 to TRBJ2-5, with TRBD2 matching 8 bases. The junction had 12 bases not matched to a gene; V was cut back by 4 bases and J by 5 bases. From germline, CDR1 is KGHSH and CDR2 LQKENI. CDR3 length: 16 residues. This chain's CDR3 is CASSRPLAQRGETQYF. The CDR3 bases are TGTGCCAGCTCACGACCTTTGGCTCAGCGGGGGGAGACCCAGTACTTC.

The V gene is TRBV9, the J gene TRBJ2-1; 11 nucleotides line up with TRBD2. Germline assignment: CDR1 SGDLS and CDR2 YYNGEE. V shed 2 bases and J 7 bases; nucleotides not matched to a gene: 2. The CDR3 contains 14 residues. DNA for the CDR3: TGTGCCAGCAGCGTTAGACTAGCGGGGAATGAGCAGTTCTTC. This gives the protein CASSVRLAGNEQFF.

The chain couples TRBV11-2 to TRBJ2-1; 8 nucleotides match TRBD1. CDR3 length equals 15 residues. Germline-derived CDR1 and CDR2 are SGHAT and FQNNGV. Losses at the gene ends were 2 bases for V and 6 bases for J; bases not matched to a gene: 6. The CDR3 protein is CASSLKRQGINEQFF. CDR3 nucleotides: TGTGCCAGCAGCTTAAAGAGACAGGGGATCAATGAGCAGTTCTTC. Drawing the rest from reference TRBV11-2 and TRBJ2-1, the complete variable domain is EAGVAQSPRYKIIEKRQSVAFWCNPISGHATLYWYQQILGQGPKLLIQFQNNGVVDDSQLPKDRFSAERLKGVDSTLKIQPAKLEDSAVYLCASSLKRQGINEQFFGPGTRLTVL.

J is TRBJ2-7 and V is TRBV7-6; the match to TRBD2 covers 10 bases. Germline V gives CDR1 SGHVS, CDR2 FNYEAQ. V trimming: 4 bases; J trimming: 4 bases; junction bases outside the gene matches: 10. CDR3 length equals 16 residues. Here the CDR3 DNA reads TGTGCCAGCAGCTCACTAGCGGGGAGCACAGGGTACGAGCAGTACTTC. Protein product: CASSSLAGSTGYEQYF.

The chain carries TRBV7-8 and TRBJ2-7; tentatively, D is TRBD1 or TRBD2 (5 bases each). The CDR3 consists of 18 residues. In germline, CDR1 is SGHVS, CDR2 FQNEAQ. V dropped 4 bases and J dropped 2 bases, with 24 bases sitting between them. The CDR3 region has the DNA TGTGCCAGCAGCTCAATGTTATCCGCAGGGACGGAGGCCTACGAGCAGTACTTC. It translates to CASSSMLSAGTEAYEQYF.

The V and J genes are TRBV5-1 and TRBJ1-2; TRBD1 is a possible D gene (6 bases). The germline V gene has CDR1 SGHRS and CDR2 YFSETQ. This CDR3 comprises 12 residues. Trimming removed 0 bases at V and 8 bases at J, with 8 bases between. In DNA, the CDR3 is TGCGCCAGCAGCTTGGTGGGGGCCGGCTACACCTTC. It yields the protein CASSLVGAGYTF. Drawing the rest from reference TRBV5-1 and TRBJ1-2, the complete variable domain is KAGVTQTPRYLIKTRGQQVTLSCSPISGHRSVSWYQQTPGQGLQFLFEYFSETQRNKGNFPGRFSGRQFSNSRSEMNVSTLELGDSALYLCASSLVGAGYTFGSGTRLTVV.

The chain employs TRBV5-1 and TRBJ2-6; D unresolved. This CDR3 comprises 13 residues. Trimming pared 6 bases from V and 1 base from J, leaving 5 bases between. The germline V gene encodes CDR1 SGHRS and CDR2 YFSETQ. The CDR3 nucleotides read TGCGCCAGCATGGGGTCTGGGGCCAACGTCCTGACTTTC. Amino acid sequence: CASMGSGANVLTF.

Here the CDR3 reads CASTHTGTYEQYF. CDR3 DNA sequence: TGCGCCAGCACCCACACAGGGACCTACGAGCAGTACTTC. The chain joins TRBV10-2 to TRBJ2-7; maybe TRBD1 (6 bases). Trimming removed 7 bases at V and 2 bases at J, with 12 bases between. The length of the CDR3 is 13 residues. The germline V gene encodes CDR1 WSHSY and CDR2 SAAADI.

V is TRBV9 and J is TRBJ2-3; no clear D. This CDR3 comprises 16 residues. Trimming removed 1 base from V and 0 bases from J, with 12 bases in between. The germline gives CDR1 SGDLS, CDR2 YYNGEE. The CDR3 region has the DNA TGTGCCAGCAGCGTATCTTCGGGTTTAAGCACAGATACGCAGTATTTT. The encoded protein is CASSVSSGLSTDTQYF.

A single count supports this clone. This chain uses TRBV7-9 with TRBJ2-3, with 11 bases that match TRBD2. This CDR3 spans 14 amino acids. V shed 5 bases, J shed 5 bases, and the junction held 3 bases outside the gene matches. The germline V gene encodes CDR1 SEHNR and CDR2 FQNEAQ (reference sequence). CDR3 residues: CASSLGTSGDTQYF. The CDR3 bases are TGTGCCAGCAGCCTAGGGACTAGCGGAGATACGCAGTATTTT.

The chain links TRBV30 to TRBJ2-7, with D tentatively TRBD1 or TRBD2 (5 bases each). Germline loops: CDR1 GTSNPN, CDR2 SVGIG (reference sequence). V shed 4 bases and J shed 0 bases, with 13 bases lying between them. The CDR3 length is 14 residues. In DNA, the CDR3 is TGTGCCTGGAAAGTGGGAGACAGCTCCTACGAGCAGTACTTC. This gives the protein CAWKVGDSSYEQYF.